The next 3 T cell receptor beta chains were all read from a single sample in a study of OX40 agonist ivuxolimab in advanced cancers. Sequenced by immunoSEQ multiplex PCR; TCRdb stores in-frame clones only, minus some. The sample contains about 19,000 clones, around 80% of which appear only once. The material was CD4+ or CD8+ T cells sorted from blood, obtained in a trial of the OX40 agonist ivuxolimab. These receptors came from an adult with an advanced solid tumor such as melanoma, head and neck, liver or kidney cancer.

The CDR3 region is CASVEGLWNGYTF. The CDR3 DNA follows: TGTGCCAGCGTAGAGGGCCTCTGGAATGGCTACACCTTC. The rearrangement uses TRBV6-1 and TRBJ1-2, with D uncertain. V shed 8 bases and J shed 6 bases, with 16 bases lying between them. From germline, CDR1 is MNHNS and CDR2 SASEGT. There are 13 residues in the CDR3.

The V gene is TRBV30, the J gene TRBJ2-6, with D hard to call. The V end lost 3 bases, the J end lost 1 base, and 7 bases lay between the germline ends. Germline CDR1 GTSNPN, CDR2 SVGIG (reference sequence). The CDR3 consists of 14 residues. CDR3 coding DNA: TGTGCCTGGAGGTACATTTCTGGGGCCAACGTCCTGACTTTC. Protein product: CAWRYISGANVLTF.

The rearrangement joins TRBV27 to TRBJ1-2; no clear D. Germline V gene sequence: CDR1 MNHEY, CDR2 SMNVEV (reference sequence). The CDR3 has 17 amino acids. The germline V and J ends were trimmed by 6 bases and 3 bases, with 23 bases remaining between them. The CDR3 sequence: CASRPLGSTGTYYGYTF. In DNA, the CDR3 is TGTGCCAGCAGGCCCCTCGGGTCGACCGGAACGTACTATGGCTACACCTTC.